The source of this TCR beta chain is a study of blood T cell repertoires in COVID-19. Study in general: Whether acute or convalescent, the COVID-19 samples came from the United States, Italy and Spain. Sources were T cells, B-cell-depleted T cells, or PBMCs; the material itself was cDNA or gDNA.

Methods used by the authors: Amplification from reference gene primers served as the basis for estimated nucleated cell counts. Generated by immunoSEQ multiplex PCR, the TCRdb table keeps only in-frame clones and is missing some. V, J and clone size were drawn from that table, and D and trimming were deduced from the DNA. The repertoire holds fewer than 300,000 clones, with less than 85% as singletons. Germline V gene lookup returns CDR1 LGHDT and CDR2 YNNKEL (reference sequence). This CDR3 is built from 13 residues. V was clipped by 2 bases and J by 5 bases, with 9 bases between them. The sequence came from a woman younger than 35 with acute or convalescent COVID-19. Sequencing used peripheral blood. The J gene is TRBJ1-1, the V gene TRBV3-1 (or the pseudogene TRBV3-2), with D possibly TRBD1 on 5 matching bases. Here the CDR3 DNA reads TGTGCCAGCAGCCAACAGGGTTGGACTGAAGCTTTCTTT. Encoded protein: CASSQQGWTEAFF.